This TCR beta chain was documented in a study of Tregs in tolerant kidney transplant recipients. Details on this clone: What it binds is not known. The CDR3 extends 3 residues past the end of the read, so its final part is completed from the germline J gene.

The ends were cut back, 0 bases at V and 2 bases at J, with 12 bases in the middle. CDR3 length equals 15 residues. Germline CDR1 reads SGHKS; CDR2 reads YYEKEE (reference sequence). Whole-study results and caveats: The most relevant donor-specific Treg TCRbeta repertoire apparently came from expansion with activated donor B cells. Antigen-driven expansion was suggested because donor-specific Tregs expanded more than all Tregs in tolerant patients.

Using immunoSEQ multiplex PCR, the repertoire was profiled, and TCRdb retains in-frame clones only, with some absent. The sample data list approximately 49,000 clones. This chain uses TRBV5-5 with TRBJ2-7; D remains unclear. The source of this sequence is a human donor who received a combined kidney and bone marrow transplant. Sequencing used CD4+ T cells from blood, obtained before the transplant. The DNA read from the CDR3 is TGTGCCAGCAGCTTGGCCCCTACCCGTACCTACGAG. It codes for CASSLAPTRTYE. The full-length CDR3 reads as CASSLAPTRTYEQYF. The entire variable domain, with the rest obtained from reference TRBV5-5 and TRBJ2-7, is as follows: DAGVTQSPTHLIKTRGQQVTLRCSPISGHKSVSWYQQVLGQGPQFIFQYYEKEERGRGNFPDRFSARQFPNYSSELNVNALLLGDSALYLCASSLAPTRTYEQYFGPGTRLTVT.